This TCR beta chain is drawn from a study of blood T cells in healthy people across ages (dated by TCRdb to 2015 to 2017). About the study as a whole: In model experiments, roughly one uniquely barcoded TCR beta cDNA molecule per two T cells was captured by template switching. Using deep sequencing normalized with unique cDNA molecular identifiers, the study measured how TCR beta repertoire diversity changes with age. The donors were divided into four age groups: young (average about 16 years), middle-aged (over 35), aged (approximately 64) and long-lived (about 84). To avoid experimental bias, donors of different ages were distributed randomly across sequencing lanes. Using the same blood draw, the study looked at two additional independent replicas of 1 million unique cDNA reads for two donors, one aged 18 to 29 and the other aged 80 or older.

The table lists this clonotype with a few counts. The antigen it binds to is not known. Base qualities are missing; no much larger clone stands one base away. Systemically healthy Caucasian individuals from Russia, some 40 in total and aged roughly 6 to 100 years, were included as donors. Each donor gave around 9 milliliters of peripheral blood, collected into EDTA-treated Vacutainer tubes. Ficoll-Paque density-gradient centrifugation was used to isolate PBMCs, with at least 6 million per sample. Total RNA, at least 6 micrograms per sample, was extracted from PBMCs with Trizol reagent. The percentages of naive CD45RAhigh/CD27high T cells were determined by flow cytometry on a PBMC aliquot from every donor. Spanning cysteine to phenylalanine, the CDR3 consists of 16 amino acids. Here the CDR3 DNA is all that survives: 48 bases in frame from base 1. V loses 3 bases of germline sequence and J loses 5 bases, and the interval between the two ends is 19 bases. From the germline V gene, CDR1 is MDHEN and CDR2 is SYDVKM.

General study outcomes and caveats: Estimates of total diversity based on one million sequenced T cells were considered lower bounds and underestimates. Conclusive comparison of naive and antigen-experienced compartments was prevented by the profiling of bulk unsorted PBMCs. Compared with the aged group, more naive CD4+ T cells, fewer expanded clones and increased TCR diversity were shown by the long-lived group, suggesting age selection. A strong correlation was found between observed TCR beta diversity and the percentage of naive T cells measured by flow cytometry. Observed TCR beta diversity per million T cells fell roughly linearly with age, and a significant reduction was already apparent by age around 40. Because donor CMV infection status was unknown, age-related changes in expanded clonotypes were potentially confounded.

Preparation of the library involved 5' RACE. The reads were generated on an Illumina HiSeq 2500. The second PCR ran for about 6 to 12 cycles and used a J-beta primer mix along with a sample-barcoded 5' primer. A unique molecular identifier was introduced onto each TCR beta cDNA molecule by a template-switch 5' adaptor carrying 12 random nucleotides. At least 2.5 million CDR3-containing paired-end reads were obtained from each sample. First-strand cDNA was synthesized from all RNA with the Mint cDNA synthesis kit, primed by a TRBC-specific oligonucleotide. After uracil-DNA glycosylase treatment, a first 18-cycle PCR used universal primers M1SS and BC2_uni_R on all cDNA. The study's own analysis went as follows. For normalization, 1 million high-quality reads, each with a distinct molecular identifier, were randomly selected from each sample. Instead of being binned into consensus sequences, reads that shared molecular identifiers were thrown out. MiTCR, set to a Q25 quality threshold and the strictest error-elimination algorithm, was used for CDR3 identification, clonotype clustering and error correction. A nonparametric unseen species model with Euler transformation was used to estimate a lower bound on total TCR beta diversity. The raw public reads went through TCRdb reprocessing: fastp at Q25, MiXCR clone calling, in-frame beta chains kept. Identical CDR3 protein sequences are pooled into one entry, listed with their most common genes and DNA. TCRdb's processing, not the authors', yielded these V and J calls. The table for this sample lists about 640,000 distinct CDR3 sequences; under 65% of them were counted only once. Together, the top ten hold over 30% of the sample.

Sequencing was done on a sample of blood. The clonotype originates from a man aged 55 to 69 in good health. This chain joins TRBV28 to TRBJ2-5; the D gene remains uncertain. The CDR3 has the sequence CASSFSDRAPVETQYF. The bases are TGTGCCAGCAGTTTCTCCGACCGGGCCCCTGTGGAGACCCAGTACTTC.